Presented here are 23 T cell receptor beta chains from one specimen sequenced in a study of response to subunit inactivated influenza vaccine. Each CDR3 protein gets one entry after TCRdb re-called the RT-PCR reads with MiXCR. This table holds around 480,000 distinct CDR3 sequences, roughly 9.7% found once. Sequences were derived from PBMCs from blood, sampled 35 to 45 days after vaccination. The receptors shown here come from a man between 45 and 60 years old who received an inactivated influenza vaccine.

This clonotype was seen a handful of times. The chain is built from TRBV5-1 and TRBJ1-1, with D hard to call. In germline, CDR1 is SGHRS, CDR2 YFSETQ. Trimming shortened V by 6 bases and J by 0 bases, and 12 bases separated the two germline ends. CDR3 length equals 14 residues. The CDR3 DNA is TGCGCCAGCAAAACGGCAGACATGAACACTGAAGCTTTCTTT. Amino acids: CASKTADMNTEAFF.

The sample holds many counts of this clonotype. The V and J genes are TRBV12-3 or TRBV12-4 and TRBJ1-1; D call uncertain. The germline V and J ends were trimmed by 5 bases and 2 bases, with 9 bases remaining between them. The CDR3 totals 13 residues. CDR3: CASSRDFNTEAFF. CDR3 DNA sequence: TGTGCCAGCAGTAGGGATTTTAACACTGAAGCTTTCTTT.

This chain links TRBV7-2 with TRBJ2-3, with 10 bases lining up with TRBD2. CDR1 is SGHTA, CDR2 FQGNSA, per germline. The CDR3 totals 15 residues. The J segment lost 4 bases and the V segment lost 5 bases, leaving 6 bases of the junction unmatched. The CDR3 DNA reads TGTGCCAGCAGCCCCGCTAGCGGGAGCGCAGATACGCAGTATTTT. Its protein product is CASSPASGSADTQYF.

This clonotype came up many times. This chain connects TRBV12-3 or TRBV12-4 to TRBJ2-1, with a possible D match to TRBD1 (5 bases). Deletions cut 3 bases from V and 10 bases from J, with 13 bases between. CDR3 length equals 13 residues. Written as DNA, the CDR3 is TGTGCCAGCAGTTTTGGGGCCAACGGGGAGCAGTTCTTC. The encoded protein is CASSFGANGEQFF.

A few counts support this clonotype. The V call is TRBV7-6, the J call TRBJ1-5, with TRBD1 matching 10 bases. The V segment lost 5 bases and the J segment 6 bases; nucleotides outside the gene matches: 7. Looked up from germline, CDR1 is SGHVS and CDR2 is FNYEAQ. This CDR3 region has 15 residues. In nucleotides, the CDR3 is TGTGCCAGCAGCCCCGAAGGGACAGGGGTTCAGCCCCAGCATTTT. It codes for CASSPEGTGVQPQHF.

The chain links TRBV4-3 to TRBJ2-7; 8 bases are shared with TRBD2. CDR1 LGHNA and CDR2 YSLEER come from the germline V gene. This CDR3 is 17 amino acids long. V was pared by 4 bases and J by 0 bases, with 11 bases of the junction left unmatched. CDR3 bases: TGCGCCAGCAGCCGTAAAGGGGAGCTAGCGGGCTCCTACGAGCAGTACTTC. It encodes CASSRKGELAGSYEQYF.

This clonotype was detected ten times or more. The chain has TRBV12-3 or TRBV12-4 and TRBJ1-1, with 7 bases aligning to TRBD1. The CDR3 has 14 amino acids. Losses at the gene ends were 5 bases for V and 1 base for J; bases not matched to a gene: 4. CDR3 sequence: CASSVGQANTEAFF. The CDR3, as DNA: TGTGCCAGCAGTGTCGGACAGGCGAACACTGAAGCTTTCTTT.

This clonotype was picked up a small number of times. The chain is built from TRBV7-8 and TRBJ2-7; D remains ambiguous. Germline CDR1 SGHVS, CDR2 FQNEAQ. The V end was cut by 0 bases, the J end by 3 bases, with 6 bases between. The CDR3 covers 13 residues. CDR3 loop: CASSLAKDYEQYF. In DNA form, the CDR3 reads TGTGCCAGCAGCTTAGCGAAAGACTACGAGCAGTACTTC. Combining the CDR3 with reference TRBV7-8 and TRBJ2-7 gives the whole variable domain GAGVSQSPRYKVAKRGQDVALRCDPISGHVSLFWYQQALGQGPEFLTYFQNEAQLDKSGLPSDRFFAERPEGSVSTLKIQRTQQEDSAVYLCASSLAKDYEQYFGPGTRLTVT.

This clonotype was recorded many times. V is TRBV12-3 or TRBV12-4 and J is TRBJ2-5, with TRBD2 identical over 7 bases. J lost 0 bases, V lost 6 bases, and 10 bases had no gene match. The CDR3 runs to 16 residues. In DNA form, the CDR3 reads TGTGCCAGCAGCCCCCCAGGGCTAGCGGACCAAGAGACCCAGTACTTC. As protein: CASSPPGLADQETQYF.

CDR3: CASSYSSRLVNEQFF. In nucleotides, the CDR3 is TGTGCCAGCAGTTACTCTAGCCGTTTGGTCAATGAGCAGTTCTTC. The rearrangement links TRBV6-2 or TRBV6-3 to TRBJ2-1; D gene unclear. The germline V gene has CDR1 MNHEY and CDR2 SVGEGT. The CDR3 consists of 15 residues. V was clipped by 0 bases and J by 6 bases, with 12 bases between them.

This clonotype was counted between two and nine times. The genes are TRBV29-1 and TRBJ2-3; 8 positions match TRBD2. V gave up 6 bases and J gave up 3 bases; unmatched junction bases: 5. The CDR3 runs 13 residues. From germline, CDR1 is SQVTM and CDR2 ANQGSEA. The CDR3 spells CSVYPGGTDTQYF. The CDR3 nucleotides are TGCAGCGTCTATCCGGGGGGGACAGATACGCAGTATTTT.

This clonotype has a handful of counts. The chain joins TRBV5-1 to TRBJ2-7; D tentatively reads TRBD1 or TRBD2 (5 bases each). Trimming left V 1 base short and J 1 base short, with 12 bases between. In germline, CDR1 is SGHRS, CDR2 YFSETQ. The CDR3 is 15 residues long. The CDR3 loop is CASSLYWDASYEQYF. For the CDR3, the DNA is TGCGCCAGCAGCTTGTATTGGGACGCATCCTACGAGCAGTACTTC.

This clonotype was detected ten times or more. This sequence joins TRBV6-2 or TRBV6-3 and TRBJ1-1; TRBD1 matches at 8 bases. The ends lost 6 bases at V and 1 base at J; junction bases unmatched: 19. Germline-derived CDR1 and CDR2 are MNHEY and SVGEGT. The CDR3 is made up of 19 amino acids. CDR3 in DNA: TGTGCCAGCAGGCCCAACCGATTTTGGACAGGGCCAGGGAACACTGAAGCTTTCTTT. Protein product: CASRPNRFWTGPGNTEAFF.

Ten or more counts support this clonotype. The chain links TRBV7-2 to TRBJ2-1, with 7 bases aligning to TRBD2. The germline V gene encodes CDR1 SGHTA and CDR2 FQGNSA. Unmatched junction bases numbered 8, after V lost 5 bases and J lost 13 bases. CDR3 size: 12 residues. CDR3 protein: CASSNSRGDQFF. The DNA for the CDR3 is TGTGCCAGCAGCAACTCCCGGGGGGATCAGTTCTTC.

This clonotype was seen a handful of times. This chain links TRBV4-2 with TRBJ2-5, with 7 bases identical to TRBD2. This CDR3 is 15 amino acids long. The ends lost 0 bases at V and 5 bases at J; junction bases unmatched: 6. Germline CDR1 LGHNA, CDR2 YNFKEQ. The CDR3 reads CASSQDPGGDETQYF. CDR3 sequence (DNA): TGTGCCAGCAGCCAAGATCCGGGGGGAGATGAGACCCAGTACTTC.

This clonotype was counted a few times. The V call is TRBV7-2, the J call TRBJ2-1, with 8 positions matching TRBD2. Losses at the gene ends were 5 bases for V and 5 bases for J; bases not matched to a gene: 8. This CDR3 comprises 15 residues. Germline values: CDR1 SGHTA, CDR2 FQGNSA. The CDR3 is CASSQWRGDNNEQFF. CDR3 bases: TGTGCCAGCAGCCAATGGCGGGGGGACAACAATGAGCAGTTCTTC.

This rearrangement joins TRBV27 to TRBJ2-3, with D tentatively TRBD1 or TRBD2 (5 bases each). Germline V gene sequence: CDR1 MNHEY, CDR2 SMNVEV (reference sequence). The CDR3 consists of 15 residues. V was clipped by 3 bases and J by 6 bases, with 16 bases between them. The CDR3 region has the DNA TGTGCCAGCAGTTTGGGACCCGCGGTTGCGGATACGCAGTATTTT. Translating gives CASSLGPAVADTQYF.

The rearrangement uses TRBV12-3 or TRBV12-4 and TRBJ2-6; D not resolved. With 4 bases removed from V and 4 bases from J, the gap between germline ends came to 20 bases. CDR3 size: 18 residues. CDR3 sequence: CASSYLRISGVGANVLTF. DNA for the CDR3: TGTGCCAGCAGTTATCTCCGTATCTCTGGCGTAGGGGCCAACGTCCTGACTTTC.

This clonotype appeared a few times. V and J are TRBV6-5 and TRBJ1-2, with a tentative D call TRBD1 (5 bases). Germline V gene data show CDR1 as MNHEY and CDR2 as SVGAGI. V was cut by 0 bases and J by 0 bases, with 8 bases left in between. The CDR3 has 15 amino acids. CDR3 region: CASSYSTATNYGYTF. CDR3 nucleotide sequence: TGTGCCAGCAGTTACTCGACAGCAACTAACTATGGCTACACCTTC.

The chain is built from TRBV20-1 and TRBJ2-1, with 10 bases that match TRBD2. The CDR3 covers 15 residues. Germline loops: CDR1 DFQATT, CDR2 SNEGSKA (reference sequence). After removal of 6 bases from V and 9 bases from J, the junction contained 14 bases not matched to a gene. CDR3 residues: CSASPSGSKLGEQFF. The CDR3 bases are TGCAGTGCCAGCCCTAGCGGGAGTAAATTGGGTGAGCAGTTCTTC.

The chain is built from TRBV6-2 or TRBV6-3 and TRBJ2-7; D gene uncertain. The V and J ends lost 2 bases and 5 bases respectively, with 7 bases between them. The CDR3 spans 12 residues. Germline assignment: CDR1 MNHEY and CDR2 SVGEGT. CDR3 protein: CASSYMGHEQYF. The CDR3 coding sequence is TGTGCCAGCAGTTACATGGGCCACGAGCAGTACTTC.

This clonotype came up many times. V is TRBV5-1 and J is TRBJ2-2; tentative D call: TRBD1 (6 bases). Trimming left V 0 bases short and J 0 bases short, with 6 bases between. The CDR3 length is 15 residues. Per the germline V gene, CDR1 is SGHRS and CDR2 is YFSETQ. CDR3 sequence: CASSLGDTNTGELFF. The CDR3 DNA reads as TGCGCCAGCAGCTTGGGGGACACGAACACCGGGGAGCTGTTTTTT.

This clonotype was picked up a small number of times. This chain joins TRBV7-2 and TRBJ1-3, with D unclear. The germline V gene encodes CDR1 SGHTA and CDR2 FQGNSA. V was trimmed by 3 bases and J by 0 bases, leaving 6 bases between them. The CDR3 has 14 residues. The DNA for the CDR3 is TGTGCCAGCAGCTTGCAGAGCTCTGGAAACACCATATATTTT. Amino acids: CASSLQSSGNTIYF.